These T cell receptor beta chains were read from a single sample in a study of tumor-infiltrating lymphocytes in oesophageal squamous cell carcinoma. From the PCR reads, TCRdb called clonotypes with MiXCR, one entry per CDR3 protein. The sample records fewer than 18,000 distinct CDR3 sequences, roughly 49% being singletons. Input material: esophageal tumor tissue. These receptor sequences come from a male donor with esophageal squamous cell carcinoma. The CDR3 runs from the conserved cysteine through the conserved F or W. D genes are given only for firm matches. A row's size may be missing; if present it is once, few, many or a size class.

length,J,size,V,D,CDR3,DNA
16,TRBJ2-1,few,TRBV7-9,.,CASRPAAGPARNEQFF,TGTGCCAGCAGACCTGCCGCCGGGCCCGCACGCAATGAGCAGTTCTTC
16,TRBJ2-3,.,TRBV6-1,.,CASSEVRARGADTQYF,TGTGCCAGCAGTGAAGTAAGAGCGAGAGGTGCAGATACGCAGTATTTT
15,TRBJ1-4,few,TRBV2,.,CASSLYRATNEKLFF,TGTGCCAGCAGCCTCTACAGAGCAACTAATGAAAAACTGTTTTTT
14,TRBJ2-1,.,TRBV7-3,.,CASSLTGWGNEQFF,TGTGCCAGCAGTTTAACGGGATGGGGCAATGAGCAGTTCTTC
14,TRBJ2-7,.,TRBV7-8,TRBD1,CASSFGQGLYEQYF,TGTGCCAGCAGCTTCGGACAGGGCTTATACGAGCAGTACTTC
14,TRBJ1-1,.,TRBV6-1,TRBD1,CASSERDRNTEAFF,TGTGCCAGCAGTGAAAGGGACAGGAACACTGAAGCTTTCTTT
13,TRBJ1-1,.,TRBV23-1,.,CASSPGGFSEAFF,TGCGCCAGCAGTCCCGGGGGTTTTTCTGAAGCTTTCTTT
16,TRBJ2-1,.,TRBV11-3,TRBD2,CASSLGTSGVYNEQFF,TGTGCCAGCAGCCTCGGGACTAGCGGAGTCTACAATGAGCAGTTCTTC
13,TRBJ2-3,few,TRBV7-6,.,CASSPGLGDTQYF,TGTGCCAGCAGCCCCGGGCTGGGAGATACGCAGTATTTT
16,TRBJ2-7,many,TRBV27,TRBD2,CASSTPSGRAHNEQYF,TGTGCCAGCAGTACCCCTAGCGGGAGGGCCCACAATGAGCAGTACTTC
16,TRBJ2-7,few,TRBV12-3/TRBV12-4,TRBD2,CASSAHGTSGSYEQYF,TGTGCCAGCAGTGCCCACGGGACTAGCGGTTCCTACGAGCAGTACTTC
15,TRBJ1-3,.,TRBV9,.,CASREGDSSGNTIYF,TGTGCCAGCAGGGAAGGTGATAGCTCTGGAAACACCATATATTTT
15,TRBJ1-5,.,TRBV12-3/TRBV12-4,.,CASSLSGESNQPQHF,TGTGCCAGCAGTTTATCGGGGGAGAGCAATCAGCCCCAGCATTTT
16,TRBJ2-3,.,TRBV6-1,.,CASSRQRGAGTDTQYF,TGTGCCAGCAGTAGACAAAGAGGGGCGGGCACAGATACGCAGTATTTT
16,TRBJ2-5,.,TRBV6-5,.,CASSEFGSSPYNEQYF,TGTGCCAGCAGTGAATTCGGGAGCTCGCCCTACAATGAGCAGTACTTC
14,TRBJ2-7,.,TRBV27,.,CASSLGSSPGEQYF,TGTGCCAGCAGTTTAGGTTCCTCACCGGGAGAGCAGTACTTC
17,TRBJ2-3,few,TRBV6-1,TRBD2,CASSEKLGGEGTDTQYF,TGTGCCAGCAGTGAAAAACTTGGGGGGGAGGGGACAGATACGCAGTATTTT
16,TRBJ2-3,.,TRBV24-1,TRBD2,CATSDRTSGSLDTQYF,TGTGCCACCAGTGACCGGACTAGCGGGAGTTTAGATACGCAGTATTTT
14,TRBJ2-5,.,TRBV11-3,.,CASSLPQGRLHLRF,.
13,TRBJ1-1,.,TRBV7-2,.,CASRTQGNTEAFF,TGTGCCAGCAGGACACAGGGTAACACTGAAGCTTTCTTT
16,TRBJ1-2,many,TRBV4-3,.,CASSQEEGTWGYGYTF,TGCGCCAGCAGCCAAGAGGAAGGCACCTGGGGCTATGGCTACACCTTC
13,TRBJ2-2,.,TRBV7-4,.,CASSLLGSGELFF,TGTGCCAGCAGCTTACTGGGGTCCGGGGAGCTGTTTTTT
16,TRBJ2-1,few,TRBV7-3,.,CASSPSVVSSYNEQFF,TGTGCCAGCAGCCCATCGGTTGTGAGCTCCTACAATGAGCAGTTCTTC
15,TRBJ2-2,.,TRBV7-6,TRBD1,CASTVQGANTGELFF,TGTGCCAGCACCGTACAGGGGGCGAACACCGGGGAGCTGTTTTTT
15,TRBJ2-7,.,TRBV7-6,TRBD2,CASSLSSGSPHEQYF,TGTGCCAGCAGCTTGAGTAGCGGGAGTCCCCACGAGCAGTACTTC
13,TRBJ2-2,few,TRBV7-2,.,CASSLGLGIGLFF,TGTGCCAGCAGCTTAGGGTTGGGTATAGGGCTGTTTTTT
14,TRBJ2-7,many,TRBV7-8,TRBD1,CASSARQGIDEQYF,TGTGCCAGCAGCGCAAGACAGGGGATCGACGAGCAGTACTTC
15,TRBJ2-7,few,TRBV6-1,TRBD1,CASIGTGGKNYEQYF,TGTGCCAGCATCGGAACAGGGGGCAAAAACTACGAGCAGTACTTC
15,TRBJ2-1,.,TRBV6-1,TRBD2,CASRDTSGRVHEQFF,TGTGCCAGCAGAGACACTAGCGGGAGGGTCCATGAGCAGTTCTTC
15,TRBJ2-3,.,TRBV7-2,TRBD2,CASSLVGGDTDTQYF,TGTGCCAGCAGCTTAGTGGGAGGGGACACAGATACGCAGTATTTT
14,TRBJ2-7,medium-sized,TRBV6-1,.,CATSLSTATYEQYF,TGTGCCACCAGCCTATCGACAGCAACCTACGAGCAGTACTTC
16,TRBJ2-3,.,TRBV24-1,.,CATSPLRSSSTDTQYF,TGTGCCACGTCCCCCCTCAGGTCGTCTAGCACAGATACGCAGTATTTT
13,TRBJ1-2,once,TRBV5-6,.,CASSLDQEYGYTF,TGTGCCAGCAGCTTGGATCAAGAATATGGCTACACCTTC
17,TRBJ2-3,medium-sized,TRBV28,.,CASSLQGGGTGTDTQYF,TGTGCCAGCAGTTTACAGGGGGGCGGGACGGGCACAGATACGCAGTATTTT
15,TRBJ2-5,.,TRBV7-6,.,CASSRDGRINSPLHF,TGTGCCAGCAGCCGAGATGGACGGATAAATTCACCCCTCCACTTC
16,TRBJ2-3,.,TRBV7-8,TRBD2,CASSPRTSGRSYEQYF,TGTGCCAGCAGCCCCCGGACTAGCGGGAGGAGCTACGAGCAGTATTTT
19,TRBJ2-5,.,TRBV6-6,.,CASSHATRVWGGTWETQYF,TGTGCCAGCAGTCACGCGACCCGAGTATGGGGCGGCACATGGGAGACCCAGTACTTC
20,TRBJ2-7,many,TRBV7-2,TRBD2,CASSLRALGGANSGSYEQYF,TGTGCCAGCAGCTTACGTGCCCTCGGGGGGGCGAACTCCGGGTCCTACGAGCAGTACTTC
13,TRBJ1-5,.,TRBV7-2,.,CASSSLTYQPQHF,TGTGCCAGCAGCTCCCTAACCTATCAGCCCCAGCATTTT
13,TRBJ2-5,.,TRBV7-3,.,CASSRGVAETQYF,TGTGCCAGCAGCCGAGGGGTGGCGGAGACCCAGTACTTC
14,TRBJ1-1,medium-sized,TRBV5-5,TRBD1,CASSFDRGLAGAFF,TGTGCCAGCAGCTTCGACAGGGGGCTTGCTGGAGCTTTCTTT
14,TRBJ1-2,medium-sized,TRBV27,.,CASSLSTRGYGYTF,TGTGCCAGCAGTTTATCGACGAGGGGCTATGGCTACACCTTC
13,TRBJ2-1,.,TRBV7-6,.,CASSWLVSNEQFF,TGTGCCAGCAGCTGGCTAGTTAGTAATGAGCAGTTCTTC
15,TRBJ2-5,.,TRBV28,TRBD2,CASSIRAGIQETQYF,TGTGCCAGCAGTATTCGAGCGGGAATCCAAGAGACCCAGTACTTC
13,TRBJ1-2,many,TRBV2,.,CASSVQVNYGYTF,TGTGCCAGCAGTGTACAGGTGAACTATGGCTACACCTTC
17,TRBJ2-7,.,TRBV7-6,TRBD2,CASSFPRAGESSYEQYF,TGTGCCAGCAGCTTTCCCCGAGCGGGGGAAAGCTCCTACGAGCAGTACTTC
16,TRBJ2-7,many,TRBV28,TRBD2,CASSPGLAGDRYEQYF,TGTGCCAGCAGCCCGGGACTAGCGGGAGATCGCTACGAGCAGTACTTC
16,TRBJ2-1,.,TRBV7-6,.,CASSPIDAGGPNEQFF,TGTGCCAGCAGCCCTATTGATGCCGGGGGTCCTAATGAGCAGTTCTTC
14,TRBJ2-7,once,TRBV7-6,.,CASSPGSTNNEQYF,TGTGCCAGCAGCCCCGGGAGCACGAACAATGAGCAGTACTTC
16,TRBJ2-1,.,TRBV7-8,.,CASSLLLSGPYNEQFF,TGTGCCAGCAGCTTACTCCTCTCCGGTCCCTACAATGAGCAGTTCTTC
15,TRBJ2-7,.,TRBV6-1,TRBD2,CASSQPGLAGLEQYF,TGTGCCAGCAGTCAACCGGGACTAGCGGGACTCGAGCAGTACTTC
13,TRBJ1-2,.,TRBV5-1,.,CASSSEQGWGNTF,TGCGCCAGCAGCTCCGAACAGGGATGGGGGAACACCTTC